Each of the 9 T cell receptor beta chains below was sequenced from the same sample in a study of blood T cell repertoires in COVID-19. The assay was immunoSEQ multiplex PCR, and TCRdb's table has in-frame clones only and misses some. The profile covers some 150,000 clones, with 70% to 85% appearing a single time and under 10% taken by the ten largest. The sequenced material came from peripheral blood. The receptors stem from a woman of 80 years or more in a cohort sampled during active or convalescent COVID-19.

In nucleotides, the CDR3 is TGTGCCAGCAGGACAAACATTGGGACATCATACGAGCAGTACTTC. Residues: CASRTNIGTSYEQYF. V gene TRBV2 combines with J gene TRBJ2-7; tentatively, D is TRBD1 (6 bases). The V gene lost 6 bases and the J gene lost 4 bases, with 19 bases spanning the gap. The germline V gene has CDR1 SNHLY and CDR2 FYNNEI. CDR3 length: 15 residues.

The chain employs TRBV27 and TRBJ1-1, with D unclear. The CDR3 is made up of 15 amino acids. Germline CDR1 is MNHEY and CDR2 is SMNVEV (reference sequence). V dropped 2 bases and J dropped 0 bases, with 10 bases sitting between them. The CDR3 region is CASSLRSGLNTEAFF. CDR3 nucleotide sequence: TGTGCCAGCAGTTTACGCTCAGGCCTGAACACTGAAGCTTTCTTT.

The chain employs TRBV10-3 and TRBJ2-7, with TRBD1 matching over 9 bases. The V and J ends lost 5 bases and 2 bases, in that order; junction bases with no gene match: 7. The CDR3 extends over 15 amino acids. CDR1 is ENHRY and CDR2 is SYGVKD in the germline V gene. The CDR3 loop is CAISSGQGPAYEQYF. The CDR3 DNA is TGTGCCATCAGTTCCGGACAGGGGCCCGCCTACGAGCAGTACTTC.

The chain links TRBV11-2 to TRBJ1-2, with D possibly being TRBD1 (5 bases). Trimming stripped 2 bases from V and 8 bases from J, with 21 bases between. This CDR3 spans 16 amino acids. Looked up from germline, CDR1 is SGHAT and CDR2 is FQNNGV. This chain's CDR3 is CASSLSAGRGFGGYTF. Here the CDR3 DNA reads TGTGCCAGCAGCTTATCAGCGGGTCGGGGGTTTGGAGGCTACACCTTC.

The V and J genes are TRBV6-5 and TRBJ1-2, with 12 bases lining up with TRBD1. CDR3 length equals 15 residues. Germline CDR1 and CDR2: MNHEY and SVGAGI. V gave up 6 bases and J gave up 7 bases; unmatched junction bases: 9. The CDR3 nucleotides are TGTGCCAGCAGAACCACGGGACAGGGGGCGCTTGGCTACACCTTC. Residues: CASRTTGQGALGYTF.

The chain couples TRBV28 to TRBJ2-3; 9 bases are shared with TRBD2. Germline CDR1 MDHEN, CDR2 SYDVKM. The CDR3 has 15 amino acids. V lost 3 bases, J lost 4 bases, and 5 bases stayed unmatched. CDR3 loop: CASSFTAGGPDTQYF. CDR3 DNA: TGTGCCAGCAGTTTTACCGCGGGGGGGCCAGATACGCAGTATTTT.

J is TRBJ1-3 and V is TRBV12-3 or TRBV12-4, with D hard to call. The V gene lost 2 bases and the J gene lost 9 bases, with 11 bases spanning the gap. CDR3 size: 13 residues. This chain's CDR3 is CASSLILAGTIYF. CDR3 nucleotides: TGTGCCAGCAGTTTAATCCTCGCCGGCACCATATATTTT.

V gene TRBV5-1 combines with J gene TRBJ2-7, with a weak D call TRBD2 (6 bases). CDR3 length equals 14 residues. Germline values: CDR1 SGHRS, CDR2 YFSETQ. V was trimmed by 1 base and J by 0 bases, leaving 8 bases between them. The CDR3 region has the DNA TGCGCCAGCAGCTTGCCCGGGAGCTCCTACGAGCAGTACTTC. It specifies CASSLPGSSYEQYF.

This chain connects TRBV5-6 to TRBJ2-1, with unresolved D. V was shortened by 3 bases and J by 10 bases, with 11 bases between the two germline ends. Germline CDR1 and CDR2: SGHDT and YYEEEE. The CDR3 loop spans 12 amino acids. For the CDR3, the DNA is TGTGCCAGCAGCTATCCCTCCCTGGAGCAGTTCTTC. Translation gives CASSYPSLEQFF.